This T cell receptor beta chain came from a study of shared clonotypes between healthy human individuals. Study details: The cohort comprised a couple of women and a few men. Their ages spanned 18 to 49 years.

Comments on this clone: Its antigen is unidentified.

General study points: Naive CD4 clonotypes were shared across a handful of donors at about 5.3%. Incompleteness in sorted-subset sequencing, despite large depth, was shown by rarefaction.

CD8 cells regarded as naive lacked CD45RO, were positively chosen for CCR7, and omitted terminally differentiated effector memory CD45RA+ cells. The study drew all its donors from Caucasian adults living in Nashville, Tennessee. TCRdb keeps only in-frame clones here, not all; method: immunoSEQ multiplex PCR. Of roughly 2,000,000 clones listed, roughly 95% are singletons. The TCR sequence derives from a man aged 18 to 35 in good health. The sequencing sample was made of naive CD8+ T cells sorted from blood.

The CDR3 DNA reads TGTGCCAGCAGTTTTTTGGGGGTGAGCTCCTACAATGAGCAGTTCTTC. It specifies CASSFLGVSSYNEQFF. This chain uses TRBV27 with TRBJ2-1, with D perhaps matching TRBD1 or TRBD2 (5 bases each). Trimming took 3 bases from V and 0 from J, leaving 12 bases between them. The CDR3 length is 16 residues. The germline V gene encodes CDR1 MNHEY and CDR2 SMNVEV (reference sequence).